Each of the 3 T cell receptor beta chains below was sequenced from the same sample in a study of technical replicates of blood from several donors. The method was immunoSEQ multiplex PCR; TCRdb's version includes in-frame clones alone and lacks a portion of them. The sample records 84,000 or so clones, approximately 94% being singletons. The sample comprised T cells isolated from PBMCs. Receptors were obtained from a human donor in good health.

V gene TRBV5-1 combines with J gene TRBJ2-5; D gene ambiguous. There are 14 residues in the CDR3. Germline-derived CDR1 and CDR2 are SGHRS and YFSETQ. V lost 0 bases and J 3 bases, leaving 9 bases between the germline ends. CDR3 coding DNA: TGCGCCAGCAGCTTGGCTTTCGCGGAAGAGACCCAGTACTTC. The encoded protein is CASSLAFAEETQYF.

J is TRBJ2-3 and V is TRBV5-1; 13 bases line up with TRBD2. From germline, CDR1 is SGHRS and CDR2 YFSETQ. The CDR3 extends over 17 amino acids. With V trimmed by 2 bases and J by 0 bases, 3 bases remained unmatched. The CDR3 DNA follows: TGCGCCAGCAGCTTAGCACTAGCGGGAGGGAGCACAGATACGCAGTATTTT. Residues: CASSLALAGGSTDTQYF.

This chain joins TRBV18 and TRBJ2-2; 7 bases agree with TRBD1. The CDR3 has 13 residues. The J segment lost 5 bases and the V segment lost 3 bases, leaving 0 bases of the junction unmatched. Germline V gives CDR1 KGHSH, CDR2 LQKENI. The CDR3 here is CASSPGQTGELFF. As DNA, the CDR3 is TGTGCCAGCTCACCGGGACAGACCGGGGAGCTGTTTTTT.